The clone carrying this T cell receptor (beta chain) is a singleton in its sample. What it binds is not known. The sample comes from a study of a mutant IDH1 vaccine in newly diagnosed glioma. Study as a whole: In some groups vaccination began 4-6 weeks post-radiotherapy; others received it with temozolomide. Former treatment meant radiotherapy, temozolomide, or both; the majority had gotten both. Study-level points and caveats: Among top peripheral T cell clonotypes, changes seemed unrelated to pseudoprogression.

Repertoires were generated with immunoSEQ multiplex PCR, while TCRdb's copy carries only in-frame clones and drops some. Of approximately 62,000 clones in the sample, roughly 80% were seen once. The time point: week 35, safety follow-up. It was 300 ug of mutant IDH1 20-mer peptide that made up each vaccine dose, given with topical imiquimod. Germline V gene sequence: CDR1 SGHRS, CDR2 YFSETQ. The ends were cut back, 3 bases at V and 4 bases at J, with 14 bases in the middle. The CDR3 spans 15 residues. This chain uses TRBV5-1 with TRBJ1-3; D gene unclear. The material sequenced was PBMCs, taken from a glioma patient whose treatment included an IDH1 peptide vaccine. The sequence was collected from a man younger than 40 with glioma. This CDR3 reads CASSSPLQEGNTIYF. CDR3 bases: TGCGCCAGCAGCTCCCCGCTCCAAGAAGGAAACACCATATATTTT.